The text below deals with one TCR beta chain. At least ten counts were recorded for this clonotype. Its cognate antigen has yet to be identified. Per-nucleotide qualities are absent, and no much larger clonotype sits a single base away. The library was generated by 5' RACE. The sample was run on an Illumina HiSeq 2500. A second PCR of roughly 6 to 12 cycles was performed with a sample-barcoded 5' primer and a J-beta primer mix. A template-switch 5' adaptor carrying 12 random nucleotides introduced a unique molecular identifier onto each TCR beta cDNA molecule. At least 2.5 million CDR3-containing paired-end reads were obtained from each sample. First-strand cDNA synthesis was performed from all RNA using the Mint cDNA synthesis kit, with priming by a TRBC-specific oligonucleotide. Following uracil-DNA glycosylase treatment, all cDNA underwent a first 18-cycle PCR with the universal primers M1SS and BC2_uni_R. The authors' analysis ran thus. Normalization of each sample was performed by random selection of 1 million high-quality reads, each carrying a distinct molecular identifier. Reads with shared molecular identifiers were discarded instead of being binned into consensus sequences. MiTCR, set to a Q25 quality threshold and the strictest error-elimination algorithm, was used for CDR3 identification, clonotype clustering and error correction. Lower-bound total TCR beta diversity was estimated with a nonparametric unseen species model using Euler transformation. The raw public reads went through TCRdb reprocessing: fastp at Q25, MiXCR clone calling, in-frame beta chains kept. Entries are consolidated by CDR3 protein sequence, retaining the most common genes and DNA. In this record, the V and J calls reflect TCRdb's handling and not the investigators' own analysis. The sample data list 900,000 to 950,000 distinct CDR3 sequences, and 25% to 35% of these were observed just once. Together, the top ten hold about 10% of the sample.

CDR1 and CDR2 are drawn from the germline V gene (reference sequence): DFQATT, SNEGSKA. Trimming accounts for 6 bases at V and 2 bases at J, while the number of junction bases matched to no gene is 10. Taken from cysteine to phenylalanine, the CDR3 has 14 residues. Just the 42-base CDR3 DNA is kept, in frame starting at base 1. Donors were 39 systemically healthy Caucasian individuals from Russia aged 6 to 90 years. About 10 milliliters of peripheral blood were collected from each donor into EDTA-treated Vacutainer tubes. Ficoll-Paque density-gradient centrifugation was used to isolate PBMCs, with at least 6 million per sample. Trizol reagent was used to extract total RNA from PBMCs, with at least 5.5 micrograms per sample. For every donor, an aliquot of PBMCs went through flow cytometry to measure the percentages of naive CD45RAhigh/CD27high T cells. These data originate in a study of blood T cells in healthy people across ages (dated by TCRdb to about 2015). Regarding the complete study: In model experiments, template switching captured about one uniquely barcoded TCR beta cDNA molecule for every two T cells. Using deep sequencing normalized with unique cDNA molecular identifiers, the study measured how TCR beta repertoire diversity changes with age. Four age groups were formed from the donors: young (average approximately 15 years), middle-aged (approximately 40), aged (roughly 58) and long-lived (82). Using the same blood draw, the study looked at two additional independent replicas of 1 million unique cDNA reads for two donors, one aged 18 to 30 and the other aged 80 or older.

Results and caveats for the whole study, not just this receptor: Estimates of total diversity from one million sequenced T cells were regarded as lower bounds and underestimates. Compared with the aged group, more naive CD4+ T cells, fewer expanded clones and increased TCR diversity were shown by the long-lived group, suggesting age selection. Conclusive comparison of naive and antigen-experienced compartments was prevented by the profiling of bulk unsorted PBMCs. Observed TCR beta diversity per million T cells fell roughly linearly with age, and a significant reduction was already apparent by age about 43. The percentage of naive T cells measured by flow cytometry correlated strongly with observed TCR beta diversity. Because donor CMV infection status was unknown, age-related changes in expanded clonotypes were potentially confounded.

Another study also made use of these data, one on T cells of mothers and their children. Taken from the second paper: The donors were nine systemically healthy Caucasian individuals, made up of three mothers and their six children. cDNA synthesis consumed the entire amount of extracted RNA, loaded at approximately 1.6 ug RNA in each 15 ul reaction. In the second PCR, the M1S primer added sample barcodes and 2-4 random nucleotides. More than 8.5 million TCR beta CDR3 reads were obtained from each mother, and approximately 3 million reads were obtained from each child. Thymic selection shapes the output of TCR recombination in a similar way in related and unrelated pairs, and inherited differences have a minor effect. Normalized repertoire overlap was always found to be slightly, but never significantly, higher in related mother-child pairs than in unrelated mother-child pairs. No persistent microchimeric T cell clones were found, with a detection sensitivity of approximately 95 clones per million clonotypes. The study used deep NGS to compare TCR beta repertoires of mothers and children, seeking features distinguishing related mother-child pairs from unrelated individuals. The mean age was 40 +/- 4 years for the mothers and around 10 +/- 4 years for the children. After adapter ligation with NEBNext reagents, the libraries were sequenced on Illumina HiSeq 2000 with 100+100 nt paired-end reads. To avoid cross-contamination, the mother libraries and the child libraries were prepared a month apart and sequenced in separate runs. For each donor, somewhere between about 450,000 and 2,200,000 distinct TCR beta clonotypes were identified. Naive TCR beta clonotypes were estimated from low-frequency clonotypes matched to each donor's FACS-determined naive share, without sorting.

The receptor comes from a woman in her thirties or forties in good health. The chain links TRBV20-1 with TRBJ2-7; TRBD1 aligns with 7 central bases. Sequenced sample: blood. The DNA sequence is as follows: TGCAGTGCCCCGCTCGGGACAGCTCCCTACGAGCAGTACTTC. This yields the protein CSAPLGTAPYEQYF.